One sample yielded the 4 T cell receptor beta chains listed below, sequenced in a study of CD8+ T cells in alopecia areata. cDNA reverse transcribed from extracted RNA served as the sequencing template. The assay was immunoSEQ multiplex PCR, and TCRdb's table has in-frame clones only and misses some. The table shows some 31,000 clones, with over 65% occurring only once. The material sequenced was NKG2D-low CD8+ T cells sorted from blood. The source of these receptors is a human donor with alopecia areata.

This chain uses TRBV27 with TRBJ2-1; D is unresolved. CDR3 length: 14 residues. V was pared by 1 base and J by 4 bases, with 8 bases between. Germline CDR1 reads MNHEY; CDR2 reads SMNVEV (reference sequence). The CDR3 protein is CASSLFSPYNEQFF. The CDR3 nucleotides are TGTGCCAGCAGTTTATTTTCTCCTTACAATGAGCAGTTCTTC.

This clone was seen only once. The chain joins TRBV30 to TRBJ1-1, with D perhaps TRBD1 (5 bases). The CDR3 is made up of 13 amino acids. Deletions cut 5 bases from V and 4 bases from J, with 14 bases between. Germline V gives CDR1 GTSNPN, CDR2 SVGIG (reference sequence). The CDR3 loop reads CAWGWGRTTEAFF. As DNA, the CDR3 is TGTGCCTGGGGCTGGGGGAGGACCACTGAAGCTTTCTTT. Complete variable domain (other parts from reference TRBV30 and TRBJ1-1): SQTIHQWPATLVQPVGSPLSLECTVEGTSNPNLYWYRQAAGRGLQLLFYSVGIGQISSEVPQNLSASRPQDRQFILSSKKLLLSDSGFYLCAWGWGRTTEAFFGQGTRLTVV.

This rearrangement joins TRBV5-4 to TRBJ2-5; 10 positions agree with TRBD2. This CDR3 is 14 amino acids long. The V and J ends lost 4 bases and 4 bases, in that order; junction bases with no gene match: 4. From germline, CDR1 is SGHNT and CDR2 YYREEE (reference sequence). CDR3 DNA sequence: TGTGCCAGCAGCCTGGGACTAGCGATAGAGACCCAGTACTTC. As protein: CASSLGLAIETQYF.

V gene TRBV4-2 combines with J gene TRBJ2-1; a possible D gene is TRBD2 (5 bases). The V end lost 0 bases, the J end lost 10 bases, and 19 bases lay between the germline ends. The length of the CDR3 is 16 residues. In germline, CDR1 is LGHNA, CDR2 YNFKEQ. CDR3 sequence: CASSQDLGRGPKEQFF. DNA for the CDR3: TGTGCCAGCAGCCAAGACTTGGGCAGAGGGCCGAAGGAGCAGTTCTTC.